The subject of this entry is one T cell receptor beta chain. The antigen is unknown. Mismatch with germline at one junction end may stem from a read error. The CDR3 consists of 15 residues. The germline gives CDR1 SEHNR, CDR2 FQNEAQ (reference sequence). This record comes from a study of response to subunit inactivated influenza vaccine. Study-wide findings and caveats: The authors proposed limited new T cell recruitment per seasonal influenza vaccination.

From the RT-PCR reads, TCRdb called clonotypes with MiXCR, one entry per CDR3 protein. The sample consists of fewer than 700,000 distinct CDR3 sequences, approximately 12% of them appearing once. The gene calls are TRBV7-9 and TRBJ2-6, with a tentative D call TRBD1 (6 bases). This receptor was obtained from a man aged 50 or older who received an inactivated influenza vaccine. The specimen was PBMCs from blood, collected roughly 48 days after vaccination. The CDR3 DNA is TGTGCCGGCAGTCTAACAGGGTCAGGGGCCAACGTCCTGACTTTC. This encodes CAGSLTGSGANVLTF.